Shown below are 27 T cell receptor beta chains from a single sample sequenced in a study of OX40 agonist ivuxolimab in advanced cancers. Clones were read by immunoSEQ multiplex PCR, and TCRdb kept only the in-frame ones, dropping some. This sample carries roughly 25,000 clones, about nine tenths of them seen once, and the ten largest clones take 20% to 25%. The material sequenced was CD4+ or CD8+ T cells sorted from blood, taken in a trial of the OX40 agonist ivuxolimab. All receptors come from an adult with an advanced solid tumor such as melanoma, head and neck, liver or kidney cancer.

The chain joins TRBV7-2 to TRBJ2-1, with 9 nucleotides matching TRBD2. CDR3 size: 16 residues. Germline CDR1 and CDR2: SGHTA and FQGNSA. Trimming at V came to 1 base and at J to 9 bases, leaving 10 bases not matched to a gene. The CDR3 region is CASSLGVGGGAGEQFF. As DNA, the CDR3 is TGTGCCAGCAGCTTAGGAGTAGGCGGGGGGGCTGGTGAGCAGTTCTTC.

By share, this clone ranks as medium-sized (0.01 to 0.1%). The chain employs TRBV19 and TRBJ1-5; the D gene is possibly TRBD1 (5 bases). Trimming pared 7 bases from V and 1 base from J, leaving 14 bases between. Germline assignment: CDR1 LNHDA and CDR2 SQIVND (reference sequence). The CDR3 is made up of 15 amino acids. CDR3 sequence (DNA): TGTGCCAGTACGACCTATGGGGGAAGCAATCAGCCCCAGCATTTT. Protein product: CASTTYGGSNQPQHF.

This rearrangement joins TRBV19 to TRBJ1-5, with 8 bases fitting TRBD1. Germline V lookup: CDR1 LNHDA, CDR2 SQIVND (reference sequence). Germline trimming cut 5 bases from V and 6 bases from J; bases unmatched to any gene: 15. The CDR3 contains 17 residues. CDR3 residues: CASSPGQGEGPFQPQHF. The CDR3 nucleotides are TGTGCCAGTAGTCCAGGACAGGGAGAGGGACCGTTTCAGCCCCAGCATTTT.

DNA of the CDR3: TGCGCCAGCAGCCAAGATTATAAGGTCCAGTACTTC. The encoded protein is CASSQDYKVQYF. The chain is built from TRBV4-3 and TRBJ2-5; D gene uncertain. Trimming left V 0 bases short and J 10 bases short, with 9 bases between. The germline V gene encodes CDR1 LGHNA and CDR2 YSLEER. This CDR3 contains 12 residues.

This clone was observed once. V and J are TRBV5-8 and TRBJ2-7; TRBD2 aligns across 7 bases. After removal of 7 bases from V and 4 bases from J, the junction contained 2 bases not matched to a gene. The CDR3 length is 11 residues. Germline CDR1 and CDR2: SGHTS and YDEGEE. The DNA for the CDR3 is TGTGCCAGCCGGCGGGGGTACGAGCAGTACTTC. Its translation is CASRRGYEQYF.

CDR3 sequence: CASRARAGDPEQFF. The CDR3 coding sequence is TGTGCCAGCAGAGCTCGGGCCGGGGATCCTGAGCAGTTCTTC. The chain has TRBV7-9 and TRBJ2-1; D may be TRBD2 (5 bases). Trimming removed 6 bases from V and 9 bases from J, with 18 bases in between. The CDR3 extends over 14 amino acids. Germline loops: CDR1 SEHNR, CDR2 FQNEAQ (reference sequence).

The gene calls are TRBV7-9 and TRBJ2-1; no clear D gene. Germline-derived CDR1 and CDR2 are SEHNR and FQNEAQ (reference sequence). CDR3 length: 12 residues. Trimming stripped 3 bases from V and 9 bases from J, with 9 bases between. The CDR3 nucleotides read TGTGCCAGCAGCTTTTTTTCTAGTGAGCAGTTCTTC. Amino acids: CASSFFSSEQFF.

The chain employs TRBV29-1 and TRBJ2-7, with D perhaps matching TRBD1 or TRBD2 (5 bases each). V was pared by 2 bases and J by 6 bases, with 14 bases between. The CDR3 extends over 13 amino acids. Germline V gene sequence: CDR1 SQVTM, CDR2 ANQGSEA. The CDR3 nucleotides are TGCAGCGTTGAAAAGGGGACCTCTCCCGAGCAGTACTTC. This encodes CSVEKGTSPEQYF.

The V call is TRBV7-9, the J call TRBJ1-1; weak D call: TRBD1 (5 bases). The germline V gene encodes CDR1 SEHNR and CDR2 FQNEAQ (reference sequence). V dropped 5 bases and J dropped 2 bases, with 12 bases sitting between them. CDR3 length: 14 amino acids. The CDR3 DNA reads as TGTGCCAGCAGCGTGGGAGGGGACAACACTGAAGCTTTCTTT. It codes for CASSVGGDNTEAFF.

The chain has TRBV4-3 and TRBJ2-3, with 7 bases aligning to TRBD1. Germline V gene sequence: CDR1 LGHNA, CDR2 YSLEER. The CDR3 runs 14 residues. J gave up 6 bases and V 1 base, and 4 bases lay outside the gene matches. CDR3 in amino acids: CASSQGQGWDTQYF. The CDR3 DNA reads TGCGCCAGCAGCCAAGGACAGGGATGGGATACGCAGTATTTT.

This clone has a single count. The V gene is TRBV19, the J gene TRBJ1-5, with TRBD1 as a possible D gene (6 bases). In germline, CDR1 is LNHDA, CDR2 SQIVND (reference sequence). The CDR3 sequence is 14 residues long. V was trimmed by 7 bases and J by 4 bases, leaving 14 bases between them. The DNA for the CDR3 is TGTGCCAGTACCCTTGGGGGGCCGAATCAGCCCCAGCATTTT. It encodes CASTLGGPNQPQHF.

The CDR3: CASSWGREGTDTQYF. Here the CDR3 DNA reads TGTGCCAGCAGCTGGGGGAGGGAGGGCACAGATACGCAGTATTTT. The chain employs TRBV13 and TRBJ2-3, with 7 bases matching TRBD2. The germline V gene encodes CDR1 PRHDT and CDR2 FYEKMQ (reference sequence). The CDR3 covers 15 residues. The V segment lost 4 bases and the J segment 1 base; nucleotides outside the gene matches: 5.

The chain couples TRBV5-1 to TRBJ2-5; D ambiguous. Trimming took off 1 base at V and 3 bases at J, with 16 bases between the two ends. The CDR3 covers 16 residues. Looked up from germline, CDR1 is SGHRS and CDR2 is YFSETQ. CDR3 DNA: TGCGCCAGCAGCTTGTCGGTTCTTAGCCCTAAAGAGACCCAGTACTTC. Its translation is CASSLSVLSPKETQYF.

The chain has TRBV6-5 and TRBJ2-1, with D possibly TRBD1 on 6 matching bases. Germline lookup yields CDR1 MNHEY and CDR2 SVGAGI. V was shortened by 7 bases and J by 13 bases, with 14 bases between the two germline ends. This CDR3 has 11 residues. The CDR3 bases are TGTGCCAGCATCCAAGGGGGTGACCAGTTCTTC. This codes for CASIQGGDQFF.

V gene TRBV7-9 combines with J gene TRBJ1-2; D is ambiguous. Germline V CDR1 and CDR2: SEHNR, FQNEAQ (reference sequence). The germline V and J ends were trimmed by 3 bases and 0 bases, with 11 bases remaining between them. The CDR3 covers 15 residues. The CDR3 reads CASSLLTEANYGYTF. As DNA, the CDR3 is TGTGCCAGCAGCTTGCTGACCGAAGCTAACTATGGCTACACCTTC.

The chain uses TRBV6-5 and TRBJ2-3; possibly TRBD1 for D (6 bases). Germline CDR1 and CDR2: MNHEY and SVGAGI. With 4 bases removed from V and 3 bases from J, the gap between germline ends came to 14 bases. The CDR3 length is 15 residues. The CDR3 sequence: CASSWEGQGTDTQYF. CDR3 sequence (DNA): TGTGCCAGCAGTTGGGAAGGGCAGGGGACAGATACGCAGTATTTT.

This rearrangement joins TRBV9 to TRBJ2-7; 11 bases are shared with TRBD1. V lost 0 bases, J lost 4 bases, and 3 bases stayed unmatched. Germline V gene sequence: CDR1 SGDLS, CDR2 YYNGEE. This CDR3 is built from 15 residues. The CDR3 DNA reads TGTGCCAGCAGCGTAGAAGGGACAGGGGGGTACGAGCAGTACTTC. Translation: CASSVEGTGGYEQYF. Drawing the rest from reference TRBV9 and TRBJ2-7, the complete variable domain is DSGVTQTPKHLITATGQRVTLRCSPRSGDLSVYWYQQSLDQGLQFLIQYYNGEERAKGNILERFSAQQFPDLHSELNLSSLELGDSALYFCASSVEGTGGYEQYFGPGTRLTVT.

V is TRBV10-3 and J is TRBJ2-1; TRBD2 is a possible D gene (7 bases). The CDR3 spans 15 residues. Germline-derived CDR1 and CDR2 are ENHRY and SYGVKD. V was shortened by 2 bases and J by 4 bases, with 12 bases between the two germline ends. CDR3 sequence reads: CAISERGGAYNEQFF. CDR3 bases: TGTGCCATCAGTGAGAGAGGGGGGGCGTACAATGAGCAGTTCTTC.

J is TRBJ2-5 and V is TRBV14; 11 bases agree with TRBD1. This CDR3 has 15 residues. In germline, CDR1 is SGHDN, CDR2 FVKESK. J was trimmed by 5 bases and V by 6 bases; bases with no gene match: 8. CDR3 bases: TGTGCCAGCAGGGCCGGGACAGGGGGTCGGGAGACCCAGTACTTC. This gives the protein CASRAGTGGRETQYF.

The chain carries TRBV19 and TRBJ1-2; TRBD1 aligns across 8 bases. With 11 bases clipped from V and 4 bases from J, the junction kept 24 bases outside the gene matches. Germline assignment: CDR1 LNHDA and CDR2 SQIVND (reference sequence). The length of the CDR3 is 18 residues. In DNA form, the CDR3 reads TGTGCCGCAGCCGAACCGGGGACAGGATATAATGTAGGCTATGGCTACACCTTC. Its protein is CAAAEPGTGYNVGYGYTF. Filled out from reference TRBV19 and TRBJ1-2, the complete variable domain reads DGGITQSPKYLFRKEGQNVTLSCEQNLNHDAMYWYRQDPGQGLRLIYYSQIVNDFQKGDIAEGYSVSREKKESFPLTVTSAQKNPTAFYLCAAAEPGTGYNVGYGYTFGSGTRLTVV.

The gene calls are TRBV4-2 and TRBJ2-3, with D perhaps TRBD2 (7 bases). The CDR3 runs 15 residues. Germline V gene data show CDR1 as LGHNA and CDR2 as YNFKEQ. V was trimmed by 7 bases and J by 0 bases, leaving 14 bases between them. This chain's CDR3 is CASTKGGSSTDTQYF. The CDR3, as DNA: TGTGCCAGCACGAAGGGGGGGTCTAGCACAGATACGCAGTATTTT.

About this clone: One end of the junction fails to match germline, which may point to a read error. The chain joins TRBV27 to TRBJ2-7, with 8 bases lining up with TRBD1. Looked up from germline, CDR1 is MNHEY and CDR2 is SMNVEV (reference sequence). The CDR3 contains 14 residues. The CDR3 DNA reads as TGTACCAGCAGACTTACAGGGGGTGTGTACGAGCAGTACTTC. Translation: CTSRLTGGVYEQYF.

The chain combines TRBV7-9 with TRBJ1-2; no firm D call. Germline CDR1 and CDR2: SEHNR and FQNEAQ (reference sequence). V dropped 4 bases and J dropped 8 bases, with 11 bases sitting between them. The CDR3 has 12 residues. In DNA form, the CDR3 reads TGTGCCAGCAGCTCCGGCGTCCTCGGCTACACCTTC. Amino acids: CASSSGVLGYTF.

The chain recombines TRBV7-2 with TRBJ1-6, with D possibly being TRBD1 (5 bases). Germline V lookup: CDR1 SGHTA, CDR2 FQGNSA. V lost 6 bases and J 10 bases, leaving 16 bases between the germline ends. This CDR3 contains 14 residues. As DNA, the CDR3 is TGTGCCAGCAGTTTTGGGACCTTGAGGTCACCCCTCCACTTT. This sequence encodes CASSFGTLRSPLHF.

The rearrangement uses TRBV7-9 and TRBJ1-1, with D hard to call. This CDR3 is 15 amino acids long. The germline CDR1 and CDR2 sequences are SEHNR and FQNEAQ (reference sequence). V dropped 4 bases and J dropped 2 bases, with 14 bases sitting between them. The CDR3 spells CASSSLWGGNTEAFF. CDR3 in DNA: TGTGCCAGCAGCTCTCTGTGGGGTGGAAACACTGAAGCTTTCTTT.

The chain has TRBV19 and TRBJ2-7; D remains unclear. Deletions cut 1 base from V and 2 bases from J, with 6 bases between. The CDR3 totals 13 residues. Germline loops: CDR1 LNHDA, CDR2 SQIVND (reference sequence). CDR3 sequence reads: CASSIAATYEQYF. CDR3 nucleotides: TGTGCCAGTAGTATAGCAGCTACCTACGAGCAGTACTTC. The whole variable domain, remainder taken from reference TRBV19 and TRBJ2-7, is DGGITQSPKYLFRKEGQNVTLSCEQNLNHDAMYWYRQDPGQGLRLIYYSQIVNDFQKGDIAEGYSVSREKKESFPLTVTSAQKNPTAFYLCASSIAATYEQYFGPGTRLTVT.

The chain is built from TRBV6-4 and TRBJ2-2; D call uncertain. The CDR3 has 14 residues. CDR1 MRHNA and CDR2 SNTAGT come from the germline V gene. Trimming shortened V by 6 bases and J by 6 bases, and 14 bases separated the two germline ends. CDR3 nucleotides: TGTGCCAGCAGCGAGACGGTGGACGCCGGGGAGCTGTTTTTT. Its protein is CASSETVDAGELFF.